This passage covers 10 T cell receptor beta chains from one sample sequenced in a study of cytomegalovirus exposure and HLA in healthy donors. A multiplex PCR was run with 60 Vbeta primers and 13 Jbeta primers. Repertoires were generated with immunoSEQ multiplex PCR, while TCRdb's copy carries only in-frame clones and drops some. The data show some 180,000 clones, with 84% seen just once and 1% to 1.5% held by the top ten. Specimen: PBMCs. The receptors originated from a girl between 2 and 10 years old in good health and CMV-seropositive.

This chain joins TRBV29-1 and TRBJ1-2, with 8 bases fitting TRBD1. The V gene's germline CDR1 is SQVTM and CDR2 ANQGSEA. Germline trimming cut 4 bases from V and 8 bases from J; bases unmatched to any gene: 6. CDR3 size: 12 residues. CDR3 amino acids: CSVVQGAEGYTF. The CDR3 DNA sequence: TGCAGCGTTGTGCAGGGGGCCGAGGGCTACACCTTC.

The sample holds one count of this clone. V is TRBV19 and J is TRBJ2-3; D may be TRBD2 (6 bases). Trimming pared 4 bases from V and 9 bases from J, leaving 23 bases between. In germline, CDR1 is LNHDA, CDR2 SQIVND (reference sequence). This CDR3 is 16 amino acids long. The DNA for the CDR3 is TGTGCCAGTAGTAAGGGACTTGGGCAGGGTGGAGTGACGCAGTATTTT. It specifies CASSKGLGQGGVTQYF.

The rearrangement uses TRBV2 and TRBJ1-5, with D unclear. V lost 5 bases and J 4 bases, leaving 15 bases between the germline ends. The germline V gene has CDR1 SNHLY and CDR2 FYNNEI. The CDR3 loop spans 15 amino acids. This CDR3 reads CASSPGRTSNQPQHF. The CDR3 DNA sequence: TGTGCCAGCAGTCCCGGGAGGACTTCGAATCAGCCCCAGCATTTT.

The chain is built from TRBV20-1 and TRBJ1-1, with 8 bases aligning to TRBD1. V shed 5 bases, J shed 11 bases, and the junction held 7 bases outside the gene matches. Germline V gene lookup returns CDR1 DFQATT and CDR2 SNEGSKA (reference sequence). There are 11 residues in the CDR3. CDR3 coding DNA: TGCAGTGCTCAGAGGACAGGGTCGGCTTTCTTT. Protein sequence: CSAQRTGSAFF.

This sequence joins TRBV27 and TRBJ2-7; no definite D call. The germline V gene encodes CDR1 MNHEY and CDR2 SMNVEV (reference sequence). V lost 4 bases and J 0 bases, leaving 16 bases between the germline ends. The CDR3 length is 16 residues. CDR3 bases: TGTGCCAGCAGTTCCCTTTCAGGTAACCACTCCTACGAGCAGTACTTC. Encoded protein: CASSSLSGNHSYEQYF.

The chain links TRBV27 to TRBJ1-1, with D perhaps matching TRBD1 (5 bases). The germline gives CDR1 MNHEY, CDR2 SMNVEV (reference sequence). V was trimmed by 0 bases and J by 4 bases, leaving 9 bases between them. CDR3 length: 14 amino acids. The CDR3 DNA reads TGTGCCAGCAGTTTATCGGCAGGGCCCACTGAAGCTTTCTTT. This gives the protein CASSLSAGPTEAFF.

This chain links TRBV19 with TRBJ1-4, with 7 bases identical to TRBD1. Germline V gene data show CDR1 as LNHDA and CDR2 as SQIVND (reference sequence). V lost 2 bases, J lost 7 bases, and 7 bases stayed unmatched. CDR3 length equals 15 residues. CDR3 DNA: TGTGCCAGTAGTATAAAACGGGACAGCGGTGAAAAACTGTTTTTT. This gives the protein CASSIKRDSGEKLFF.

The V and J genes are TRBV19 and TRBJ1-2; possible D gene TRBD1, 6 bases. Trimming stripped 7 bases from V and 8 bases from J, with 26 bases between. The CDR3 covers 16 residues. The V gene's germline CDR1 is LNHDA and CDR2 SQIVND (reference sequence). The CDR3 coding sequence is TGTGCCAGTAATGAAGTGGGGGCCAGGGCCATGATGGGCTACACCTTC. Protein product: CASNEVGARAMMGYTF. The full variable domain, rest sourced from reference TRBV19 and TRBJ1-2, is DGGITQSPKYLFRKEGQNVTLSCEQNLNHDAMYWYRQDPGQGLRLIYYSQIVNDFQKGDIAEGYSVSREKKESFPLTVTSAQKNPTAFYLCASNEVGARAMMGYTFGSGTRLTVV.

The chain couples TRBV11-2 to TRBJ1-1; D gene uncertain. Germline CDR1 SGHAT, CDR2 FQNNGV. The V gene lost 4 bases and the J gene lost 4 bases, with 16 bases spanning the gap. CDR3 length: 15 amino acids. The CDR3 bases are TGTGCCAGCAGCTCACGGACGGGAGGAGGCACTGAAGCTTTCTTT. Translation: CASSSRTGGGTEAFF.

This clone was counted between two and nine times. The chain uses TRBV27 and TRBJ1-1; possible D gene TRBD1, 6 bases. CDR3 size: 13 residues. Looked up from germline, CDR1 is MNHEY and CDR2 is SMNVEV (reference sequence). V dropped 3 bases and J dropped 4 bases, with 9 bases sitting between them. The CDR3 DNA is TGTGCCAGCAGTTTCTACAGGGCCACTGAAGCTTTCTTT. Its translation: CASSFYRATEAFF.